This TCR beta chain comes out of a study of Graves' ophthalmopathy and Graves' hyperthyroidism. Per germline, CDR1 MDHEN and CDR2 SYDVKM. Trimming cost V 3 bases and J 2 bases, with 10 bases left between them. This CDR3 spans 14 amino acids. This clonotype was found many times. Using RNA transcripts, the TCR beta CDR3 regions were amplified. Investigators did first-round RT-PCR with HTBI primers, then second-round multiplex PCR. TCRdb passed the multiplex PCR reads through MiXCR, listing each CDR3 protein once. The top ten clones hold over 7.5% of a sample with about half a million distinct CDR3 sequences, approximately 14% of them seen once.

The chain employs TRBV28 and TRBJ1-1; no clear D gene. The sequenced sample was blood. The receptor was derived from a woman aged 30 to 39 with Graves' ophthalmopathy. The CDR3 loop reads CASSFGGFNTEAFF. The CDR3 DNA follows: TGTGCCAGCAGTTTCGGAGGATTTAACACTGAAGCTTTCTTT.